These 22 T cell receptor beta chains originate from one sample sequenced in a study of CD8 T cells in ankylosing spondylitis. TCRdb re-derived calls from the 5' RACE reads in MiXCR, one entry per CDR3 protein. The repertoire includes around 120,000 distinct CDR3 sequences, roughly 9% of them detected once, and approximately 3.5% sits in the top ten. Sequenced material: blood, either unsorted or a sorted T cell fraction (not recorded which). The receptor set was obtained from a male donor with ankylosing spondylitis or in good health (not recorded which).

This clonotype showed up many times. The rearrangement uses TRBV3-1 and TRBJ2-7; D not certain. Germline values: CDR1 LGHDT, CDR2 YNNKEL (reference sequence). The V end lost 1 base, the J end lost 7 bases, and 11 bases lay between the germline ends. The CDR3 sequence is 13 residues long. The CDR3, as DNA: TGTGCCAGCAGCCAAGGACAAAAAAGGGAGCAGTACTTC. Translated: CASSQGQKREQYF.

The sample holds many counts of this clonotype. The CDR3 nucleotides are TGCAGTGCTACTACAGGGCGGGAGATCCAAGAGACCCAGTACTTC. Protein sequence: CSATTGREIQETQYF. This sequence joins TRBV20-1 and TRBJ2-5, with a weak D call TRBD2 (7 bases). V was cut by 4 bases and J by 1 base, with 16 bases left in between. CDR1 and CDR2 from the germline V gene are DFQATT and SNEGSKA (reference sequence). The CDR3 covers 15 residues.

This clonotype was recorded at least ten times. V usage is TRBV5-1 and J usage is TRBJ2-1; maybe TRBD2 (6 bases). The length of the CDR3 is 18 residues. Germline CDR1 reads SGHRS; CDR2 reads YFSETQ. Trimming stripped 0 bases from V and 1 base from J, with 17 bases between. The CDR3 region has the DNA TGCGCCAGCAGCTTGGTCGGGGGAGTAAGGAGGTCCTACAATGAGCAGTTCTTC. This codes for CASSLVGGVRRSYNEQFF. The whole variable domain, filled in from reference TRBV5-1 and TRBJ2-1, reads KAGVTQTPRYLIKTRGQQVTLSCSPISGHRSVSWYQQTPGQGLQFLFEYFSETQRNKGNFPGRFSGRQFSNSRSEMNVSTLELGDSALYLCASSLVGGVRRSYNEQFFGPGTRLTVL.

The V gene is TRBV15, the J gene TRBJ2-4, with 11 bases that match TRBD2. Germline CDR1 is LNHNV and CDR2 is YYDKDF (reference sequence). After removal of 3 bases from V and 6 bases from J, the junction contained 10 bases not matched to a gene. This CDR3 contains 17 residues. In DNA form, the CDR3 reads TGTGCCACCAGCAGGGAGACGGGACTAGCGGAATTAAACATTCAGTACTTC. The encoded protein is CATSRETGLAELNIQYF. Using reference TRBV15 and TRBJ2-4 for the parts outside the CDR3, the full variable domain is DAMVIQNPRYQVTQFGKPVTLSCSQTLNHNVMYWYQQKSSQAPKLLFHYYDKDFNNEADTPDNFQSRRPNTSFCFLDIRSPGLGDTAMYLCATSRETGLAELNIQYFGAGTRLSVL.

This clonotype was picked up many times. The J gene is TRBJ2-3, the V gene TRBV5-6; 7 bases are shared with TRBD2. V dropped 1 base and J dropped 1; count of bases not matched to a gene: 15. The germline gives CDR1 SGHDT, CDR2 YYEEEE. The CDR3 is 19 residues long. The CDR3 DNA reads as TGTGCCAGCAGCTTGAAATACACTAGGGCTAGCGGAGGCACAGATACGCAGTATTTT. This sequence encodes CASSLKYTRASGGTDTQYF.

This clonotype was observed at least ten times. The rearrangement links TRBV6-5 to TRBJ2-2, with 9 positions matching TRBD1. V trimming: 4 bases; J trimming: 6 bases; junction bases outside the gene matches: 6. This CDR3 contains 15 residues. Germline V lookup: CDR1 MNHEY, CDR2 SVGAGI. Here the CDR3 DNA reads TGTGCCAGCAGTTTGTACAGGGGGCAGGCCGGGGAGCTGTTTTTT. It translates to CASSLYRGQAGELFF.

This clonotype was counted ten times or more. The genes are TRBV4-2 and TRBJ2-1; D is ambiguous. Germline values: CDR1 LGHNA, CDR2 YNFKEQ. Deletions cut 1 base from V and 5 bases from J, with 6 bases between. The CDR3 extends over 13 amino acids. Written as DNA, the CDR3 is TGTGCCAGCAGCCAAGCGGCAAACAATGAGCAGTTCTTC. Protein sequence: CASSQAANNEQFF.

Turning to this clonotype: A much larger clone is a single base away; this may be a read error. The chain combines TRBV29-1 with TRBJ2-1; 8 bases align to TRBD1. CDR3 size: 15 residues. Germline V gene sequence: CDR1 SQVTM, CDR2 ANQGSEA. DNA of the CDR3: TGCAGCGTTGAAACTCGGGTCAGGGGGCTCGATGAGGAGTTCTTC. Translated: CSVETRVRGLDEEFF.

This clonotype occurred many times. The chain combines TRBV25-1 with TRBJ2-1; TRBD2 matches at 10 bases. The CDR3 runs to 14 residues. Trimming cost V 2 bases and J 8 bases; bases outside gene matches: 3. Germline V gene data show CDR1 as MGHDK and CDR2 as SYGVNS. CDR3 DNA: TGTGCCAGCAGTGAACGGCTAGCGGGGGATGAGCAGTTCTTC. Its translation: CASSERLAGDEQFF.

Ten or more counts support this clonotype. This chain joins TRBV11-2 and TRBJ2-3, with TRBD2 matching over 9 bases. Germline lookup yields CDR1 SGHAT and CDR2 FQNNGV. V lost 5 bases, J lost 7 bases, and 10 bases stayed unmatched. This CDR3 has 15 amino acids. CDR3 DNA: TGTGCCAGCAGCCGACTAGCGGTAGAGGGGTATACGCAGTATTTT. Protein sequence: CASSRLAVEGYTQYF.

In its sample, this clonotype was seen many times. V and J are TRBV20-1 and TRBJ2-7, with TRBD1 matching over 9 bases. Germline V gene lookup returns CDR1 DFQATT and CDR2 SNEGSKA (reference sequence). Losses at the gene ends were 5 bases for V and 6 bases for J; bases not matched to a gene: 11. CDR3 length equals 14 residues. The CDR3, as DNA: TGCAGTGCTCCTCGGACAGGGGCTACTGGCGAGCAGTACTTC. Its translation is CSAPRTGATGEQYF.

This clonotype was seen many times. The chain has TRBV4-3 and TRBJ2-7, with 11 bases lining up with TRBD1. The CDR3 has 16 amino acids. J gave up 0 bases and V 0 bases, and 1 base lay outside the gene matches. Germline-derived CDR1 and CDR2 are LGHNA and YSLEER. Written as DNA, the CDR3 is TGCGCCAGCAGCCAAGATGGACAGGGGGCCTCCTACGAGCAGTACTTC. Its translation is CASSQDGQGASYEQYF.

This clonotype was picked up one time. One base away lies a much larger clone, so this may be a sequencing read error. The chain carries TRBV5-6 and TRBJ2-5; no definite D call. This CDR3 is built from 13 residues. Germline V CDR1 and CDR2: SGHDT, YYEEEE. The CDR3 is CATSLFQRETQYF. CDR3 DNA: TGTGCCACCAGCTTGTTCCAGAGGGAGACCCAGTACTTC.

This clonotype was seen many times. The chain combines TRBV20-1 with TRBJ1-1, with TRBD1 matching over 11 bases. From germline, CDR1 is DFQATT and CDR2 SNEGSKA (reference sequence). The CDR3 is 16 residues long. V gave up 6 bases and J gave up 4 bases; unmatched junction bases: 13. The CDR3 region has the DNA TGCAGTGCAGACGTCCCGGGACAGGGGGTGGGCACTGAAGCTTTCTTT. Translation: CSADVPGQGVGTEAFF.

The rearrangement uses TRBV7-9 and TRBJ2-1; no clear D gene. The ends were cut back, 3 bases at V and 9 bases at J, with 18 bases in the middle. Per germline, CDR1 SEHNR and CDR2 FQNEAQ (reference sequence). The CDR3 is 15 residues long. CDR3 in amino acids: CASSFALGSISEQFF. The CDR3 DNA reads TGTGCCAGCAGCTTCGCCTTGGGAAGCATCAGTGAGCAGTTCTTC.

At least ten counts were recorded for this clonotype. The chain is built from TRBV5-1 and TRBJ2-6; 9 nucleotides align to TRBD1. Germline V gene data show CDR1 as SGHRS and CDR2 as YFSETQ. V lost 4 bases, J lost 0 bases, and 8 bases stayed unmatched. This CDR3 has 18 amino acids. The CDR3 loop is CASSIVQGANSGANVLTF. The CDR3 DNA reads as TGCGCCAGCAGCATTGTACAGGGGGCCAACTCTGGGGCCAACGTCCTGACTTTC. The full variable domain, with the rest looked up from reference TRBV5-1 and TRBJ2-6, is KAGVTQTPRYLIKTRGQQVTLSCSPISGHRSVSWYQQTPGQGLQFLFEYFSETQRNKGNFPGRFSGRQFSNSRSEMNVSTLELGDSALYLCASSIVQGANSGANVLTFGAGSRLTVL.

A note on this clonotype: A much larger clone differs by one base, so this may be a read error. The DNA of the CDR3 is TGTGCCAGCAGCCCCAGGGGCGGCGGGAGAGTCAAAAACAGTCAGTACTTC. As protein: CASSPRGGGRVKNSQYF. The rearrangement uses TRBV11-1 and TRBJ2-4; possible D gene TRBD2, 7 bases. CDR3 length equals 17 residues. CDR1 SGHAT and CDR2 FQDESV come from the germline V gene (reference sequence).

This clonotype was counted at least ten times. The chain combines TRBV29-1 with TRBJ2-1, with 7 bases fitting TRBD2. Germline V gene lookup returns CDR1 SQVTM and CDR2 ANQGSEA. The CDR3 length is 14 residues. The V and J ends lost 4 bases and 10 bases, in that order; junction bases with no gene match: 13. The CDR3 loop is CSVGGGNYNEEQFF. The CDR3 DNA sequence: TGCAGCGTTGGGGGGGGAAATTACAATGAGGAGCAGTTCTTC.

This clonotype has a count of ten or more. The gene calls are TRBV7-4 and TRBJ2-4; D is undetermined. From germline, CDR1 is SGHVT and CDR2 SQSDAQ. CDR3 length equals 17 residues. Trimming removed 3 bases at V and 0 bases at J, with 15 bases between. CDR3 residues: CASSFCQDPLAKNIQYF. The CDR3 nucleotides are TGTGCCAGCAGCTTCTGCCAGGACCCATTAGCCAAAAACATTCAGTACTTC. Using reference TRBV7-4 and TRBJ2-4 for the parts outside the CDR3, the full variable domain is GAGVSQSPRYKVAKRGRDVALRCDSISGHVTLYWYRQTLGQGSEVLTYSQSDAQRDKSGRPSGRFSAERPERSVSTLKIQRTEQGDSAVYLCASSFCQDPLAKNIQYFGAGTRLSVL.

The chain couples TRBV5-1 to TRBJ2-5; 7 bases fit TRBD1. J lost 3 bases, V lost 3 bases, and 5 bases had no gene match. This CDR3 spans 14 amino acids. Germline CDR1 SGHRS, CDR2 YFSETQ. This chain's CDR3 is CASSYLGTEETQYF. The CDR3 nucleotides read TGCGCCAGCAGCTACCTTGGGACAGAAGAGACCCAGTACTTC.

This clonotype appeared many times. The chain carries TRBV5-1 and TRBJ1-1; a possible D gene is TRBD1 (6 bases). CDR3 size: 13 residues. Germline V gene data show CDR1 as SGHRS and CDR2 as YFSETQ. V was cut by 5 bases and J by 4 bases, with 12 bases left in between. CDR3 nucleotide sequence: TGCGCCAGCAGAACAGGGCTAGGCACTGAAGCTTTCTTT. This sequence encodes CASRTGLGTEAFF.

V and J are TRBV28 and TRBJ2-2, with 7 nucleotides matching TRBD2. V was pared by 8 bases and J by 5 bases, with 8 bases of the junction left unmatched. In germline, CDR1 is MDHEN, CDR2 SYDVKM. CDR3 length equals 14 residues. CDR3 amino acids: CASARGVRTGELFF. In DNA, the CDR3 is TGTGCCAGCGCCCGGGGGGTGCGGACCGGGGAGCTGTTTTTT.